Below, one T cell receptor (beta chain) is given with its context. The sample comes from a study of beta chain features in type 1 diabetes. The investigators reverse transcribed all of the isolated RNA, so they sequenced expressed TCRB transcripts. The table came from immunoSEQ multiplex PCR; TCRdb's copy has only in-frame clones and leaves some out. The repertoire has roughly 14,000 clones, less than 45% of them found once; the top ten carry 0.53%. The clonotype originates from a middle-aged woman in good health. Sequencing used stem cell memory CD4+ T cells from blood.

CDR3 amino acids: CASSLGGLYEQFF. The DNA for the CDR3 is TGTGCCAGCAGCTTAGGCGGTTTATATGAGCAGTTCTTC. The chain carries TRBV7-2 and TRBJ2-1; D unresolved. Trimming stripped 1 base from V and 8 bases from J, with 9 bases between. The CDR3 totals 13 residues. Germline-derived CDR1 and CDR2 are SGHTA and FQGNSA. Looking up the rest from reference TRBV7-2 and TRBJ2-1 gives the full variable domain: GAGVSQSPSNKVTEKGKDVELRCDPISGHTALYWYRQSLGQGLEFLIYFQGNSAPDKSGLPSDRFSAERTGGSVSTLTIQRTQQEDSAVYLCASSLGGLYEQFFGPGTRLTVL.